This T cell receptor beta chain is drawn from a study of CD8+CD57+ T cells in acquired aplastic anemia. Study in general: An average of 3.2 ug of DNA was obtained from sorted CD4+ and CD8+ cells.

Germline V gene lookup returns CDR1 SEHNR and CDR2 FQNEAQ (reference sequence). The CDR3 spans 14 residues. Trimming took 4 bases from V and 2 from J, leaving 9 bases between them. Profiling of TCR beta VDJ combinations and CDR3 sequences used genomic DNA as template. TCRdb itself ran the reads through MiXCR, one entry per CDR3 protein. The table records some 200,000 distinct CDR3 sequences, 61% of them present only once. The sequencing input was sorted CD4+, CD8+, or CD8+CD57+ T cells (not recorded which) from PBMCs. This sequence joins TRBV7-9 and TRBJ1-5; D is unresolved. The receptor's source is a human donor in good health. Written as DNA, the CDR3 is TGTGCCAGCAGCTGGAAGGGCGGCAATCAGCCCCAGCATTTT. Protein: CASSWKGGNQPQHF.